This T cell receptor (beta chain) was obtained from a study of T cell responses to AZD1222 COVID-19 vaccine. Study-wide points: Spike-specific TCR breadth and depth rose after two AZD1222 doses.

Assay: immunoSEQ multiplex PCR; the TCRdb copy retains only in-frame clones and omits some. The data hold tens of thousands of clones, with roughly 90% observed a single time. V was pared by 5 bases and J by 11 bases, with 3 bases of the junction left unmatched. Germline loops: CDR1 LGHDT, CDR2 YNNKEL (reference sequence). The CDR3 has 11 residues. A word on this clone: Its cognate antigen is unknown.

Sequences were derived from peripheral blood, sampled 28 days after the second AZD1222 dose. The sequence came from an adult who received the AZD1222 COVID-19 vaccine. This rearrangement joins TRBV3-1 (or the pseudogene TRBV3-2) to TRBJ2-1; 7 bases fit TRBD2. Written as DNA, the CDR3 is TGTGCCAGCAGCGGGACTATGAAGCAGTTCTTC. This sequence encodes CASSGTMKQFF.